Presented here are 8 T cell receptor beta chains from one specimen sequenced in a study of blood T cell repertoires in COVID-19. This table comes from immunoSEQ multiplex PCR, and its TCRdb copy is limited to in-frame clones, with some not included. This table holds 150,000 to 200,000 clones, roughly 89% found once. The sequencing sample was made of peripheral blood. These receptors came from a human donor in a cohort sampled during active COVID-19.

CDR3 in amino acids: CASSPGGGDRTEAFF. Here the CDR3 DNA reads TGTGCCAGCAGCCCCGGGGGGGGCGACAGGACTGAAGCTTTCTTT. This rearrangement joins TRBV9 to TRBJ1-1; a possible D gene is TRBD1 (6 bases). The ends were cut back, 4 bases at V and 5 bases at J, with 18 bases in the middle. The CDR3 has 15 residues. Germline values: CDR1 SGDLS, CDR2 YYNGEE.

The rearrangement links TRBV27 to TRBJ1-5; 8 nucleotides line up with TRBD1. V dropped 4 bases and J dropped 2; count of bases not matched to a gene: 4. The CDR3 runs 15 residues. Germline V gene lookup returns CDR1 MNHEY and CDR2 SMNVEV (reference sequence). This CDR3 is CASSSLDRGNQPQHF. The CDR3 region has the DNA TGTGCCAGCAGTTCCCTGGACAGGGGCAATCAGCCCCAGCATTTT.

This clone was observed a few times. The genes are TRBV6-5 and TRBJ2-2; 8 bases map to TRBD2. The J segment lost 7 bases and the V segment lost 5 bases, leaving 9 bases of the junction unmatched. Germline-derived CDR1 and CDR2 are MNHEY and SVGAGI. The CDR3 covers 15 residues. The CDR3: CASSPRTSKGGELFF. The CDR3 bases are TGTGCCAGCAGTCCGCGGACTAGCAAAGGCGGGGAGCTGTTTTTT.

The chain employs TRBV9 and TRBJ2-6, with unresolved D. The germline CDR1 and CDR2 sequences are SGDLS and YYNGEE. V dropped 4 bases and J dropped 1 base, with 9 bases sitting between them. This CDR3 is 15 amino acids long. CDR3 sequence reads: CASSPPSSGANVLTF. CDR3 nucleotides: TGTGCCAGCAGCCCCCCCTCTTCTGGGGCCAACGTCCTGACTTTC. Filled out from reference TRBV9 and TRBJ2-6, the complete variable domain reads DSGVTQTPKHLITATGQRVTLRCSPRSGDLSVYWYQQSLDQGLQFLIQYYNGEERAKGNILERFSAQQFPDLHSELNLSSLELGDSALYFCASSPPSSGANVLTFGAGSRLTVL.

In DNA form, the CDR3 reads TGTGCCAGCAGCCCGATGGGCACAGGGGAGCCCTGGAACACTGAAGCTTTCTTT. Its protein product is CASSPMGTGEPWNTEAFF. The genes are TRBV7-3 and TRBJ1-1, with TRBD1 identical over 7 bases. The trim removed 5 bases at V and 1 base at J, leaving 16 bases unmatched. This CDR3 contains 18 residues. Germline V CDR1 and CDR2: SGHTA, FQGTGA. The full variable domain, its missing parts supplied by reference TRBV7-3 and TRBJ1-1, is GAGVSQTPSNKVTEKGKYVELRCDPISGHTALYWYRQSLGQGPEFLIYFQGTGAADDSGLPNDRFFAVRPEGSVSTLKIQRTERGDSAVYLCASSPMGTGEPWNTEAFFGQGTRLTVV.

The rearrangement joins TRBV9 to TRBJ1-2, with unresolved D. This CDR3 has 14 residues. Looked up from germline, CDR1 is SGDLS and CDR2 is YYNGEE. The V and J ends lost 4 bases and 0 bases respectively, with 10 bases between them. CDR3 sequence reads: CASSPLGANYGYTF. The CDR3 DNA is TGTGCCAGCAGCCCCCTGGGAGCTAACTATGGCTACACCTTC.

This clone was counted once. For the CDR3, the DNA is TGTGCCAGCAGTGGGGACAGCGAGGAGGATGGCTACACCTTC. Translated: CASSGDSEEDGYTF. The J gene is TRBJ1-2, the V gene TRBV28, with 7 nucleotides matching TRBD1. Germline trimming cut 5 bases from V and 6 bases from J; bases unmatched to any gene: 9. CDR3 length equals 14 residues. CDR1 is MDHEN, CDR2 SYDVKM, per germline.

The chain combines TRBV7-2 with TRBJ2-3, with 7 bases fitting TRBD2. Germline CDR1 is SGHTA and CDR2 is FQGNSA. The CDR3 spans 16 residues. Losses at the gene ends were 1 base for V and 4 bases for J; bases not matched to a gene: 8. The CDR3 here is CASSLVGRRGADTQYF. The CDR3 DNA follows: TGTGCCAGCAGCTTAGTAGGCCGCCGGGGGGCAGATACGCAGTATTTT.